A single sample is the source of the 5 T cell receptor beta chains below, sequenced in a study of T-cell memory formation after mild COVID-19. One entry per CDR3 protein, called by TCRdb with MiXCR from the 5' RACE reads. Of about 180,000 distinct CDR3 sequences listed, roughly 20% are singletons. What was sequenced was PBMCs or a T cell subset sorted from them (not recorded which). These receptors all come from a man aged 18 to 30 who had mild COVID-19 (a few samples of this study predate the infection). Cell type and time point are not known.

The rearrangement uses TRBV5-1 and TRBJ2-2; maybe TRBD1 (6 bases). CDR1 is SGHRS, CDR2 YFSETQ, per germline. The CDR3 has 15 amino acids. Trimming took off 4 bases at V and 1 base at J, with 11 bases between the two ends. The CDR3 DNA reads TGCGCCAGCAGCAGCACACAGGGGAACACCGGGGAGCTGTTTTTT. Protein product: CASSSTQGNTGELFF.

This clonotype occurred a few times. The CDR3: CSVKGASNEKLFF. DNA of the CDR3: TGCAGTGTCAAGGGAGCTTCTAATGAAAAACTGTTTTTT. This chain links TRBV20-1 with TRBJ1-4; D call uncertain. Germline V CDR1 and CDR2: DFQATT, SNEGSKA (reference sequence). The V gene lost 7 bases and the J gene lost 3 bases, with 12 bases spanning the gap. The CDR3 totals 13 residues.

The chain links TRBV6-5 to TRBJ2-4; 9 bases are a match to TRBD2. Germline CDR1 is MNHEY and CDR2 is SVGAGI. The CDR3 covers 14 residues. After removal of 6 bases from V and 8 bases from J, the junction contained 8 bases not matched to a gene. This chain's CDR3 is CASSARGGEDIQYF. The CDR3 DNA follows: TGTGCCAGCAGCGCGCGGGGGGGCGAGGACATTCAGTACTTC.

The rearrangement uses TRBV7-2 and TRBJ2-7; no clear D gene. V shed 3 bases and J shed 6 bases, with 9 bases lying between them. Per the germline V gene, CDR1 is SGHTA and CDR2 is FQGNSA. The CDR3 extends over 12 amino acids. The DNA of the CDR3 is TGTGCCAGCAGCTTTGTTGCAGCCGAGCAGTACTTC. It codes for CASSFVAAEQYF.

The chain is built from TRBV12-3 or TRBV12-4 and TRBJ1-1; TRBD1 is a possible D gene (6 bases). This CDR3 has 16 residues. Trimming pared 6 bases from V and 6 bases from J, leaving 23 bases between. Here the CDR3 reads CASSFPGGGPRAEAFF. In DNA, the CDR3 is TGTGCCAGCAGCTTCCCTGGGGGGGGCCCGCGGGCTGAAGCTTTCTTT.